A selection of T cell receptor beta chains follows, all from one sample in a study of regulatory T cells in long-lasting Graves disease. TCRdb fed the multiplex PCR reads into MiXCR, producing one record per CDR3 protein. The sample lists 600,000 to 850,000 distinct CDR3 sequences, approximately 29% occurring once. The starting material was peripheral blood mononuclear cells (PBMCs), obtained when the disease was refractory, from a patient treated with antithyroid drugs. Receptors originate from a female donor with Graves disease. Each CDR3 is given without its conserved first and last residue. The D gene is left open where the match is weak.

D gene | CDR3 length | V gene | CDR3 protein
NA | 14 | TRBV9 | ASSVGPDSVLYEQY
NA | 12 | TRBV6-5 | ASSYEGAVTEAF
NA | 11 | TRBV18 | ASSPVLQETQY
NA | 13 | TRBV12-5 | ASGSLTGPGSPLH
NA | 12 | TRBV29-1 | SVEWAGANQPQH
NA | 10 | TRBV7-3 | ASSTSGGELF
NA | 11 | TRBV12-3/TRBV12-4 | ASRQGLDWEQY
NA | 11 | TRBV24-1 | ATSGPGHSEAF
NA | 10 | TRBV5-1 | ASSLVGYEQY
NA | 11 | TRBV11-2 | ASSPGNQETQY
TRBD2 | 12 | TRBV10-3 | AIRSGTTPDEQY
NA | 15 | TRBV12-3/TRBV12-4 | ASSLDPDRFSGNTIY
NA | 10 | TRBV6-1 | ASSDPKNIQY
TRBD1 | 15 | TRBV3-1 | ASSPLAGTGDQETQY
NA | 14 | TRBV7-8 | ASSLRALEGGQPQH
NA | 10 | TRBV5-6 | ASSLEADTQY
NA | 11 | TRBV7-3 | ASSLNMNTGAF
NA | 12 | TRBV18 | ASSPAPPEETQY
NA | 10 | TRBV10-3 | AIRSDQETQY
NA | 14 | TRBV11-2 | ASSSILLREGAEAF
NA | 13 | TRBV30 | AWRAASGAGQPQH
NA | 12 | TRBV19 | ASTAQGTNEKLF
TRBD2 | 11 | TRBV29-1 | SVGVAGEGEQY
NA | 12 | TRBV14 | ASSQETPNTEAF
TRBD2 | 13 | TRBV6-1 | ASRTGTSGRKTQY
NA | 13 | TRBV27 | ASSLRLKYNSPLH
NA | 13 | TRBV29-1 | SVEDLGRLPIEAF
NA | 14 | TRBV11-2 | ASSLLGVNYNSPLH
NA | 10 | TRBV6-1 | ASSPGWAEAF
NA | 11 | TRBV10-1 | ASSESGGQPQH
TRBD2 | 10 | TRBV2 | ARAGGDNEQF
NA | 13 | TRBV12-3/TRBV12-4 | ASSWDGVNTGELF
NA | 11 | TRBV30 | AWNGGTDTEAF
NA | 13 | TRBV13 | ATSLPKGPHYGYT